Following are 13 T cell receptor beta chains from one sample sequenced in a study. One entry per CDR3 protein results from TCRdb running MiXCR on the RT-PCR reads. The sample contains more than 600,000 distinct CDR3 sequences, 12% to 15% of which appear only once. Sequencing was carried out using memory CD4+ T cells from blood. The source of these receptors is a female donor in good health, serving as a healthy control.

The V and J genes are TRBV7-8 and TRBJ2-5; maybe TRBD1 (8 bases). Germline loops: CDR1 SGHVS, CDR2 FQNEAQ. V dropped 2 bases and J dropped 5 bases, with 30 bases sitting between them. The CDR3 has 20 amino acids. CDR3 in DNA: TGTGCCAGCAGCTTATTCCCGGGTGGGGGGGTTGGACAGGGTGTTGAGACCCAGTACTTC. Protein: CASSLFPGGGVGQGVETQYF.

There are many counts of this clonotype. The chain joins TRBV6-5 to TRBJ2-1, with TRBD1 matching 12 bases. CDR3 length: 16 residues. The junction had 10 bases not matched to a gene; V was cut back by 6 bases and J by 7 bases. Germline CDR1 is MNHEY and CDR2 is SVGAGI. The CDR3 loop reads CASSQPGQGAGNEQFF. The CDR3 nucleotides read TGTGCCAGCAGCCAACCGGGACAGGGGGCAGGAAATGAGCAGTTCTTC.

This clonotype was counted only a few times. The J gene is TRBJ1-5, the V gene TRBV20-1, with D unresolved. V was trimmed by 2 bases and J by 1 base, leaving 18 bases between them. This CDR3 has 17 residues. Germline V CDR1 and CDR2: DFQATT, SNEGSKA (reference sequence). DNA of the CDR3: TGCAGTGCTAGACCCCGAGAGGGCTTTAGGAGCAATCAGCCCCAGCATTTT. Its translation: CSARPREGFRSNQPQHF.

The chain has TRBV6-5 and TRBJ1-1; tentative D call: TRBD1 (6 bases). This CDR3 is 14 amino acids long. Germline V gene data show CDR1 as MNHEY and CDR2 as SVGAGI. Trimming stripped 5 bases from V and 2 bases from J, with 12 bases between. The CDR3 is CASSQLDSNTEAFF. The DNA of the CDR3 is TGTGCCAGCAGTCAACTGGACAGCAACACTGAAGCTTTCTTT.

The chain employs TRBV5-8 and TRBJ2-3; 13 nucleotides align to TRBD2. Trimming removed 4 bases from V and 2 bases from J; junction bases left unmatched: 4. The CDR3 sequence is 16 residues long. The germline gives CDR1 SGHTS, CDR2 YDEGEE. CDR3 in DNA: TGTGCCAGCAGCCGGGGGACTAGCGGGAACACAGATACGCAGTATTTT. It specifies CASSRGTSGNTDTQYF.

Turning to this clonotype: This may be a read error, as it is one base from a much larger clone. The chain's CDR3 is CSASSRDEPQRF. In DNA form, the CDR3 reads TGCAGTGCTTCCAGCAGGGATGAGCCCCAGCGTTTT. This rearrangement joins TRBV20-1 to TRBJ1-5, with TRBD1 as a possible D gene (5 bases). The CDR3 consists of 12 residues. Germline loops: CDR1 DFQATT, CDR2 SNEGSKA (reference sequence).

The chain recombines TRBV6-5 with TRBJ2-7, with a possible D match to TRBD1 (5 bases). Trimming took off 8 bases at V and 6 bases at J, with 17 bases between the two ends. This CDR3 has 13 residues. The germline gives CDR1 MNHEY, CDR2 SVGAGI. The CDR3 here is CASGNRILSEQYF. The CDR3 bases are TGTGCCAGCGGCAACAGGATCCTTTCCGAGCAGTACTTC.

The chain is built from TRBV5-1 and TRBJ2-3; D tentatively reads TRBD1 or TRBD2 (6 bases each). From germline, CDR1 is SGHRS and CDR2 YFSETQ. The CDR3 consists of 17 residues. V shed 0 bases and J shed 0 bases, with 14 bases lying between them. CDR3: CASSLASGAGSTDTQYF. CDR3 sequence (DNA): TGCGCCAGCAGCTTGGCTTCGGGGGCGGGGAGCACAGATACGCAGTATTTT.

This clonotype came up a few times. The gene calls are TRBV5-1 and TRBJ2-1; the match to TRBD2 covers 7 bases. The germline CDR1 and CDR2 sequences are SGHRS and YFSETQ. This CDR3 is built from 14 residues. V was clipped by 4 bases and J by 5 bases; unmatched bases: 6. CDR3: CASSGLAANNEQFF. The CDR3 DNA reads as TGCGCCAGCAGCGGGCTAGCGGCTAACAATGAGCAGTTCTTC. The variable domain in full, with the rest retrieved from reference TRBV5-1 and TRBJ2-1, is KAGVTQTPRYLIKTRGQQVTLSCSPISGHRSVSWYQQTPGQGLQFLFEYFSETQRNKGNFPGRFSGRQFSNSRSEMNVSTLELGDSALYLCASSGLAANNEQFFGPGTRLTVL.

This clonotype was observed many times. This chain joins TRBV4-3 and TRBJ2-3; 10 nucleotides line up with TRBD2. Germline V gives CDR1 LGHNA, CDR2 YSLEER. The J segment lost 2 bases and the V segment lost 4 bases, leaving 3 bases of the junction unmatched. This CDR3 is built from 15 residues. Written as DNA, the CDR3 is TGCGCCAGCAGCCGGACTAGCGGAAACACAGATACGCAGTATTTT. Its translation: CASSRTSGNTDTQYF.

The table lists this clonotype with many counts. V is TRBV12-3 or TRBV12-4 and J is TRBJ1-5; D might be TRBD1 (5 bases). The CDR3 loop spans 14 amino acids. Trimming cost V 6 bases and J 6 bases, with 15 bases left between them. CDR3 in DNA: TGTGCCAGCAGCTCAGGGTTCTCGGGTCAGCCCCAGCATTTT. Its translation is CASSSGFSGQPQHF.

V usage is TRBV20-1 and J usage is TRBJ1-5; D unresolved. The CDR3 sequence is 13 residues long. CDR1 is DFQATT and CDR2 is SNEGSKA in the germline V gene (reference sequence). V was pared by 3 bases and J by 4 bases, with 10 bases between. CDR3 protein: CSARWRRNQPQHF. CDR3 coding DNA: TGCAGTGCTAGGTGGAGGCGTAATCAGCCCCAGCATTTT.

This clonotype has a handful of counts. This chain links TRBV24-1 with TRBJ1-1, with TRBD1 matching 7 bases. Trimming took 4 bases from V and 4 from J; bases not matched to a gene: 2. The length of the CDR3 is 13 residues. Germline values: CDR1 KGHDR, CDR2 SFDVKD. CDR3 coding DNA: TGTGCCACCAGTGAAACAGGGGTCACTGAAGCTTTCTTT. Protein: CATSETGVTEAFF.